The rows below give T cell receptor beta chains drawn from one sample of a study of control samples from healthy donors and cancer patients. Assay: immunoSEQ multiplex PCR; the TCRdb copy retains only in-frame clones and omits some. The sample records hundreds of thousands of clones, roughly 80% being singletons. Sample: PBMCs. The receptors shown here come from a woman aged 55-69 years with lung cancer. Each CDR3 is given with its conserved first and last residue. Each record gives: J gene, clone size, D gene, V gene, CDR3 DNA, CDR3 protein. D genes are given only for firm matches. Not every row has a clone size; where given, it reads once, few, many or a size class.

TRBJ2-7 once NA TRBV28 TGTGCCAGCAGTTTACAGGGGCGCGAGCAGTACTTC CASSLQGREQYF
TRBJ2-2 few TRBD2 TRBV7-3 TGTGCCAGCAGCTTAACCGGGGGGGATGGCACCGGGGAGCTGTTTTTT CASSLTGGDGTGELFF
TRBJ1-4 NA NA TRBV13 TGTGCCAGCAGCTTAAAACAGGGTGGTGAAAAACTGTTTTTT CASSLKQGGEKLFF
TRBJ2-1 NA TRBD2 TRBV3-1/TRBV3-2 TGTGCCAGCAGCCGCACAGGAGCGGGGCCCTACAATGAGCAGTTCTTC CASSRTGAGPYNEQFF
TRBJ1-2 NA NA TRBV11-2 TGTGCCAGCAGCCTATGGACGGATGGCTACACCTTC CASSLWTDGYTF
TRBJ2-4 few NA TRBV30 TGTGCCTGGAGGACGAGGGCCGGGGCCAAAAACATTCAGTACTTC CAWRTRAGAKNIQYF
TRBJ2-1 NA NA TRBV2 TGTGCCAGCAGTGATACGGCAGCAGGGTCTAAGCTACACGAGCAGTTCTTC CASSDTAAGSKLHEQFF
TRBJ1-2 NA TRBD1 TRBV11-2 TGTGCCAGCAGCCGTTTTGGGACAGCCCTTGCCAGCACCTTC CASSRFGTALASTF
TRBJ2-1 NA TRBD1 TRBV10-3 TGTGCCACCAAACAGGGGGCGTTCAATGAGCAGTTCTTC CATKQGAFNEQFF
TRBJ2-7 NA NA TRBV28 TGTGCCAGCAGTCGACCCTACGAGCAGTACTTC CASSRPYEQYF
TRBJ2-7 NA TRBD1 TRBV6-6 TGTGCCAGCAGTTCTGGGACAGCTTTGATTGAGCAGTACTTC CASSSGTALIEQYF
TRBJ1-1 NA NA TRBV10-3 TGTGCCATCACCCCGGCGGGGGGGAACACTGAAGCTTTCTTT CAITPAGGNTEAFF
TRBJ1-2 once TRBD1 TRBV5-1 TGCGCCAGCAGCGCGGGACAGGGGGATGGCTACACCTTC CASSAGQGDGYTF